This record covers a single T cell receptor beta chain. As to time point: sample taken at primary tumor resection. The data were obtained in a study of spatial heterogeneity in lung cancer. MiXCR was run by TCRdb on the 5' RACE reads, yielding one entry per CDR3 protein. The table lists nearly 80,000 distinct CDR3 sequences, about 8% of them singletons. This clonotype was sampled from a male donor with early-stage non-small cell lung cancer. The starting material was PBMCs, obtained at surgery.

The CDR3 protein is CSAISGRENTGELFF. Here the CDR3 DNA reads TGCAGTGCTATATCCGGGAGGGAGAACACCGGGGAGCTGTTTTTT. This chain joins TRBV20-1 and TRBJ2-2; TRBD2 matches 8 bases. Germline-derived CDR1 and CDR2 are DFQATT and SNEGSKA (reference sequence). V was pared by 4 bases and J by 1 base, with 5 bases of the junction left unmatched. This CDR3 region has 15 residues.